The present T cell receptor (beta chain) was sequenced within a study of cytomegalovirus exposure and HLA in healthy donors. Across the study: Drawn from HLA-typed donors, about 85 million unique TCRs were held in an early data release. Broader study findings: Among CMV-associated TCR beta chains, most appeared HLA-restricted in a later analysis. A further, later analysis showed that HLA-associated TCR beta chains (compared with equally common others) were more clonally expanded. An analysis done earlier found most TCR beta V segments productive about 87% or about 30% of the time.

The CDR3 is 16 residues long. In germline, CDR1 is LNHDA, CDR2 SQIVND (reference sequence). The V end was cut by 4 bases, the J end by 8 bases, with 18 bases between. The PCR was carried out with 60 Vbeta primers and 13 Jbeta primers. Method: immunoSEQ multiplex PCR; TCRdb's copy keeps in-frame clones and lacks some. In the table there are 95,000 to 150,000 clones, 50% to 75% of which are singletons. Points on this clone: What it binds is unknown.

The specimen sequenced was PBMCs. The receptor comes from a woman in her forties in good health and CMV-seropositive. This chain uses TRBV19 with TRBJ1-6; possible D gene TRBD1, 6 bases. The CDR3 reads CASSTRQASQHSPLHF. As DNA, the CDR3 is TGTGCCAGTAGTACCCGACAGGCCTCCCAGCATTCACCCCTCCACTTT.